This T cell receptor (beta chain) came from a study of blood T cell repertoires in COVID-19. Background on the study: Samples taken during acute and convalescent COVID-19 were collected in the United States, Italy and Spain.

The germline V gene encodes CDR1 MNHEY and CDR2 SVGAGI. This CDR3 is 13 amino acids long. J was trimmed by 7 bases and V by 8 bases; bases with no gene match: 7. Original processing notes: Reference gene primer amplification gave nucleated cell count estimates. Repertoires were generated with immunoSEQ multiplex PCR, while TCRdb's copy carries only in-frame clones and drops some. Clonal size and the V and J genes are those of that table, whereas D and trimming came from the DNA. The data hold around 200,000 clones, with roughly four fifths observed a single time. This clone was observed once. The receptor's source is a human donor with acute or convalescent COVID-19. The donor label of this sample is uncertain. The J gene is TRBJ1-4, the V gene TRBV6-5, with 7 bases matching TRBD1. The sample was peripheral blood. CDR3 sequence reads: CASRRGIAEKLFF. CDR3 nucleotide sequence: TGTGCCAGCCGCAGGGGGATCGCTGAAAAACTGTTTTTT.